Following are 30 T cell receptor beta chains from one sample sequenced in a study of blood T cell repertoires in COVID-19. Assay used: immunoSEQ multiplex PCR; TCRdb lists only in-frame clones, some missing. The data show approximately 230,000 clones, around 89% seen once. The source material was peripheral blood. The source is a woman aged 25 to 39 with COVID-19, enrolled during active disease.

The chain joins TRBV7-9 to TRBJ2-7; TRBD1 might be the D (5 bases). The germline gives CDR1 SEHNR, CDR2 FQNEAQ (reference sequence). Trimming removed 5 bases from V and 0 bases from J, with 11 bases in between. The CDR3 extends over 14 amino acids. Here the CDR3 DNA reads TGTGCCAGCAGCCAAGCAGGGTCCTCCTACGAGCAGTACTTC. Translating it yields CASSQAGSSYEQYF. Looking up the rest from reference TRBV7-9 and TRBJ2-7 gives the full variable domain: DTGVSQNPRHKITKRGQNVTFRCDPISEHNRLYWYRQTLGQGPEFLTYFQNEAQLEKSRLLSDRFSAERPKGSFSTLEIQRTEQGDSAMYLCASSQAGSSYEQYFGPGTRLTVT.

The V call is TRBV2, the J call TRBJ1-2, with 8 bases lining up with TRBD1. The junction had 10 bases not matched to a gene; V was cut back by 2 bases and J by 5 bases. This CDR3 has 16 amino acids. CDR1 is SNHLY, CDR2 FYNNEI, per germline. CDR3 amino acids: CASSEWGGQGVYGYTF. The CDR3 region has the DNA TGTGCCAGCAGTGAATGGGGAGGACAGGGCGTTTATGGCTACACCTTC.

As DNA, the CDR3 is TGTGCCAGCAGTTACGGGCCTTCGGATGAGCAGTTCTTC. This gives the protein CASSYGPSDEQFF. The chain is built from TRBV6-5 and TRBJ2-1; D is ambiguous. V shed 2 bases and J shed 8 bases, with 10 bases lying between them. This CDR3 is 13 amino acids long. From germline, CDR1 is MNHEY and CDR2 SVGAGI.

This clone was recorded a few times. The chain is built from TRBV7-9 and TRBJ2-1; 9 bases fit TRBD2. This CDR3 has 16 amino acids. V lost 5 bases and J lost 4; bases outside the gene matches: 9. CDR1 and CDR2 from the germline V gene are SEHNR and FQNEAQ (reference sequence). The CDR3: CASSPLSGSGYNEQFF. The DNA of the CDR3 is TGTGCCAGCAGCCCTCTTAGCGGGAGTGGATACAATGAGCAGTTCTTC.

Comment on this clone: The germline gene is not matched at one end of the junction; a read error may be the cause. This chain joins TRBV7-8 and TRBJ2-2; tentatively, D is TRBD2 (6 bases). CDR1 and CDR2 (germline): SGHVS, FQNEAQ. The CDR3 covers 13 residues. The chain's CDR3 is CASSLTGWREVFF. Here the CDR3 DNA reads TGTGCCAGCTCCCTTACGGGATGGAGGGAGGTGTTTTTT. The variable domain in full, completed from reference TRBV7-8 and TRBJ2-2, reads GAGVSQSPRYKVAKRGQDVALRCDPISGHVSLFWYQQALGQGPEFLTYFQNEAQLDKSGLPSDRFFAERPEGSVSTLKIQRTQQEDSAVYLCASSLTGWREVFFGEGSRLTVL.

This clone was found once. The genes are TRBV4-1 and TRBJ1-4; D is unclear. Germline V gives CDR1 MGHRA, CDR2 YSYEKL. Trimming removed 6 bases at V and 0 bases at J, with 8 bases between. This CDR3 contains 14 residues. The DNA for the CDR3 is TGCGCCAGCAGGAAGCAGGCAACTAATGAAAAACTGTTTTTT. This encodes CASRKQATNEKLFF.

CDR3 sequence (DNA): TGCGCCAGCACCAATTACGAGGCTAGCGCAGGCACAGATACGCAGTATTTT. It encodes CASTNYEASAGTDTQYF. This sequence joins TRBV10-2 and TRBJ2-3, with D perhaps matching TRBD2 (6 bases). CDR3 length: 17 residues. Trimming pared 7 bases from V and 1 base from J, leaving 21 bases between. Germline CDR1 is WSHSY and CDR2 is SAAADI.

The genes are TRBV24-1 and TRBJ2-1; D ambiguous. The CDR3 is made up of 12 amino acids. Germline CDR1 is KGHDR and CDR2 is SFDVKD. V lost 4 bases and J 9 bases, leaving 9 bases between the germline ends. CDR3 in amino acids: CATSDPAGEQFF. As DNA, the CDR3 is TGTGCCACCAGTGACCCCGCAGGTGAGCAGTTCTTC.

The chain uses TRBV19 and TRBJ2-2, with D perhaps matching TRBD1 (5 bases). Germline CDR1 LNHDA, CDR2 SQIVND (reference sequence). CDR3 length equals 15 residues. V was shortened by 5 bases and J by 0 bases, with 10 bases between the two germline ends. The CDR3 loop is CASSLGQANTGELFF. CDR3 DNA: TGTGCCAGTAGTCTGGGGCAGGCGAACACCGGGGAGCTGTTTTTT.

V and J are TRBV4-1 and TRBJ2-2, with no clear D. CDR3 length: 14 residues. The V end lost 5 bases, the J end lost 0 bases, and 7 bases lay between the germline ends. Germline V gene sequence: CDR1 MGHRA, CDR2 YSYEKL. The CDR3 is CASSRLANTGELFF. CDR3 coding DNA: TGCGCCAGCAGCAGACTGGCGAACACCGGGGAGCTGTTTTTT.

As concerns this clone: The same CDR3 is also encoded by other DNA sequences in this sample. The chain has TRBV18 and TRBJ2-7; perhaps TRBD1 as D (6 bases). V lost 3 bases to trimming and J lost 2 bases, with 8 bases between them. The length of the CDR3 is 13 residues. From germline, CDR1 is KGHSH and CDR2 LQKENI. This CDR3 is CASSPPGAYEQYV. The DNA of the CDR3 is TGTGCCAGCTCACCGCCAGGGGCCTACGAGCAGTACGTC.

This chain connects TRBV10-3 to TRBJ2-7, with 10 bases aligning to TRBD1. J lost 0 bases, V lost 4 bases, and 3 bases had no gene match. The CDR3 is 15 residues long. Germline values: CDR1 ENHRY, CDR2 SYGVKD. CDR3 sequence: CAISAGTGVSYEQYF. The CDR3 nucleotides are TGTGCCATCAGTGCCGGGACAGGGGTCTCCTACGAGCAGTACTTC.

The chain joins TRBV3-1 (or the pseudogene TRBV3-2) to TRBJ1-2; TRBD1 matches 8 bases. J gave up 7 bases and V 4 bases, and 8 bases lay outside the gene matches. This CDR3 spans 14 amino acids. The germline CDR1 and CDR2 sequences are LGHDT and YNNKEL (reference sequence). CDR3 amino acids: CASSPRQGRSGYTF. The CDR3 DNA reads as TGTGCCAGCAGCCCGCGACAGGGGCGGAGTGGCTACACCTTC.

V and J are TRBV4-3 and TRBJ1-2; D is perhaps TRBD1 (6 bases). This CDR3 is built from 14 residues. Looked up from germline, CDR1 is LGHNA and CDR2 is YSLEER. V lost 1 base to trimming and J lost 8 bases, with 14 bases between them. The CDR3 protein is CASSQAYRVEGYTF. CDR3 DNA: TGCGCCAGCAGCCAAGCCTACAGGGTAGAAGGCTACACCTTC.

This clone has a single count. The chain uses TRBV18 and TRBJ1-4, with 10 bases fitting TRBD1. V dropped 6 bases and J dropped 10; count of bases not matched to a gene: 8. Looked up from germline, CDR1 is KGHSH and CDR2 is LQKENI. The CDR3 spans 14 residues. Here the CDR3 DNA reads TGTGCCAGCTCCCTGACAGGGGGCGCGGGAAAACTGTTTTTT. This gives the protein CASSLTGGAGKLFF.

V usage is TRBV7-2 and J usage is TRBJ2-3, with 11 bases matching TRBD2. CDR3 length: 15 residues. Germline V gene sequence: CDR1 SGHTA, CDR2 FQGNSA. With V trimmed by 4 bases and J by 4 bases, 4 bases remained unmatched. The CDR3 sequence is CASSSRLAGPDTQYF. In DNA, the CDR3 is TGTGCCAGCAGCTCCCGACTAGCGGGGCCAGATACGCAGTATTTT.

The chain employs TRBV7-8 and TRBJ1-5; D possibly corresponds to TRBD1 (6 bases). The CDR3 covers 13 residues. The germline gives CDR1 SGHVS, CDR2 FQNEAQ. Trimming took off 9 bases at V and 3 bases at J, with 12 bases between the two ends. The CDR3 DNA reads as TGTGCCAGTACAGGGTATCCCAATCAGCCCCAGCATTTT. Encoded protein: CASTGYPNQPQHF.

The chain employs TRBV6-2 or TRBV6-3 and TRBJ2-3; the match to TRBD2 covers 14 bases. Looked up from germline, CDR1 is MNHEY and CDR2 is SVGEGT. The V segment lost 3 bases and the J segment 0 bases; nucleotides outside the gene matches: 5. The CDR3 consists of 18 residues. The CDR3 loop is CASSYGTSGSPSTDTQYF. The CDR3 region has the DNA TGTGCCAGCAGTTATGGGACTAGCGGGAGCCCTAGCACAGATACGCAGTATTTT.

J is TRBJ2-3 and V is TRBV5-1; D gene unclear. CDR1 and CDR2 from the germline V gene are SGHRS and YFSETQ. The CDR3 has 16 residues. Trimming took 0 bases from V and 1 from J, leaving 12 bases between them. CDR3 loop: CASSLVQTGGTDTQYF. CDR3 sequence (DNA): TGCGCCAGCAGCTTGGTCCAAACCGGAGGCACAGATACGCAGTATTTT.

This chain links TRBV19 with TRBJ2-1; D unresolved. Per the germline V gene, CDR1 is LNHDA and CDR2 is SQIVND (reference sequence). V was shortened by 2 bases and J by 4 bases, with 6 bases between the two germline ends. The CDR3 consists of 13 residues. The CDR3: CASSITVYNEQFF. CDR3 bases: TGTGCCAGTAGTATAACGGTTTACAATGAGCAGTTCTTC.

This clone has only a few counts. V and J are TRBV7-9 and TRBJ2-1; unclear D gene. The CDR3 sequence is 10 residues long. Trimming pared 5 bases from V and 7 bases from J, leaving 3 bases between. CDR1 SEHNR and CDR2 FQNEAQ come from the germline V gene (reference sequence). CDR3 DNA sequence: TGTGCCAGCAGCCAAAATGAGCAGTTCTTC. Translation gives CASSQNEQFF.

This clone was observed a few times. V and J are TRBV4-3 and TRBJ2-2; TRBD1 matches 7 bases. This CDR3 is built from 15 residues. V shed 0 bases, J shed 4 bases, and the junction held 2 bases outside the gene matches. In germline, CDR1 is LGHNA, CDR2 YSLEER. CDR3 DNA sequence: TGCGCCAGCAGCCAAGAACCAGGGGGCACCGGGGAGCTGTTTTTT. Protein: CASSQEPGGTGELFF.

CDR3 sequence (DNA): TGTGCCAGCAGCCACGGGCAGGGGGATTCACCCCTCCACTTT. It yields the protein CASSHGQGDSPLHF. The chain links TRBV6-2 or TRBV6-3 to TRBJ1-6; 7 positions agree with TRBD1. This CDR3 is built from 14 residues. The V and J ends lost 6 bases and 8 bases, in that order; junction bases with no gene match: 7. The germline gives CDR1 MNHEY, CDR2 SVGEGT.

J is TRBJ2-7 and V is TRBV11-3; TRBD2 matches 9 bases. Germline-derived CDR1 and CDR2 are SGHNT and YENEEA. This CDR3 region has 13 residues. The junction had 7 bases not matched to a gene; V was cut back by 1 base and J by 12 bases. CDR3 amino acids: CASSLGGGRAPYV. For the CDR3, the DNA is TGTGCCAGCAGCTTAGGTGGCGGGAGGGCCCCGTACGTC.

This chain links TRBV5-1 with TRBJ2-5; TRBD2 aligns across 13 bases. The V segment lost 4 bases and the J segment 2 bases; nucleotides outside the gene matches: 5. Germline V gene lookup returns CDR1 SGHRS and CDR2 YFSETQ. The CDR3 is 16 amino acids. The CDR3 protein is CASSPMGLAGQETQYF. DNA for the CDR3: TGCGCCAGCAGCCCGATGGGACTAGCGGGACAAGAGACCCAGTACTTC.

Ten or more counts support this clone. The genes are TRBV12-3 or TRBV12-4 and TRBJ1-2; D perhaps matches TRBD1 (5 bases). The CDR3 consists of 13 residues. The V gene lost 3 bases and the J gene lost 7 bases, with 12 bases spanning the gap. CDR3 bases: TGTGCCAGCAGTTTGGGCCAGGGTGGTGGCTACACCTTC. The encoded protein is CASSLGQGGGYTF.

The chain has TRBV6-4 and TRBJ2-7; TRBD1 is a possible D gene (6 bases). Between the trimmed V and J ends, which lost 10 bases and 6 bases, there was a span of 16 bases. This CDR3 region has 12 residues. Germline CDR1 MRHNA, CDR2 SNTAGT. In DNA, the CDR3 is TGTGCCATCATATACAGGGCCAGCGAGCAGTACGTC. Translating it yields CAIIYRASEQYV.

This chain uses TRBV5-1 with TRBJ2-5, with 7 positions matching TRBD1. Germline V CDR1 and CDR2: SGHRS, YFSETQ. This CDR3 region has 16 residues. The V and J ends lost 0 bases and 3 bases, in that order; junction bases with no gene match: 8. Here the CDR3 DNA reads TGCGCCAGCAGCTTGGATGGCAGGGGGTTCGAAGAGACCCAGTACTTC. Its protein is CASSLDGRGFEETQYF. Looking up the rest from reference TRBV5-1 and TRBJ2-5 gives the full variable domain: KAGVTQTPRYLIKTRGQQVTLSCSPISGHRSVSWYQQTPGQGLQFLFEYFSETQRNKGNFPGRFSGRQFSNSRSEMNVSTLELGDSALYLCASSLDGRGFEETQYFGPGTRLLVL.

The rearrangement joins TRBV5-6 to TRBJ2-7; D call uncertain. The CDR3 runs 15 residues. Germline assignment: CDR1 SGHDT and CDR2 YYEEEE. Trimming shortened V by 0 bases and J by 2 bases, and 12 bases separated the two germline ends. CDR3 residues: CASSLGHPPTYEQYV. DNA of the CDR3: TGTGCCAGCAGCTTGGGACACCCACCCACCTACGAGCAGTACGTC.

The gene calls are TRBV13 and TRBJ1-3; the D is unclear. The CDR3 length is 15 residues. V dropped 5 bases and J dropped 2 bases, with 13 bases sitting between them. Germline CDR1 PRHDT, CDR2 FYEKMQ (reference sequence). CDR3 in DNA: TGTGCCAGCAGCAGATGGTGGCCAACTGGAAACACCATATATTTT. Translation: CASSRWWPTGNTIYF.